The next 6 T cell receptor beta chains were all read from a single sample in a study of blood T cell repertoires in COVID-19. Profiling relied on immunoSEQ multiplex PCR, and the TCRdb table lists in-frame clones only, not all of them. The sample consists of about 130,000 clones, approximately 90% of them appearing once. The specimen sequenced was peripheral blood. The receptors were gathered from a middle-aged man with acute or convalescent COVID-19.

This rearrangement joins TRBV5-1 to TRBJ1-1, with D possibly TRBD1 on 5 matching bases. In germline, CDR1 is SGHRS, CDR2 YFSETQ. The CDR3 covers 14 residues. The V end lost 1 base, the J end lost 5 bases, and 12 bases lay between the germline ends. The CDR3 DNA follows: TGCGCCAGCAGCTTGCGCCAGGGAGGTACTGAAGCTTTCTTT. Translated, it gives CASSLRQGGTEAFF.

This chain uses TRBV28 with TRBJ1-1; 9 nucleotides align to TRBD1. This CDR3 comprises 14 residues. J gave up 5 bases and V 4 bases, and 5 bases lay outside the gene matches. The germline V gene encodes CDR1 MDHEN and CDR2 SYDVKM. This chain's CDR3 is CASSSGQGWTEAFF. As DNA, the CDR3 is TGTGCCAGCAGTTCGGGACAGGGTTGGACTGAAGCTTTCTTT.

The chain uses TRBV28 and TRBJ1-2; D is ambiguous. The CDR3 spans 13 residues. CDR1 is MDHEN, CDR2 SYDVKM, per germline. The V end was cut by 1 base, the J end by 2 bases, with 5 bases between. Here the CDR3 DNA reads TGTGCCAGCAGTTTATATCAGAACTATGGCTACACCTTC. It translates to CASSLYQNYGYTF.

The CDR3: CASSLKGALQYEQYF. The CDR3 DNA reads as TGTGCCAGCAGCTTAAAGGGGGCACTCCAGTACGAGCAGTACTTC. The rearrangement links TRBV7-9 to TRBJ2-7, with 7 bases aligning to TRBD1. Germline V gives CDR1 SEHNR, CDR2 FQNEAQ (reference sequence). There are 15 residues in the CDR3. With V trimmed by 2 bases and J by 4 bases, 8 bases remained unmatched.

This rearrangement joins TRBV29-1 to TRBJ2-7; 9 nucleotides line up with TRBD1. CDR1 and CDR2 from the germline V gene are SQVTM and ANQGSEA. After removal of 5 bases from V and 0 bases from J, the junction contained 8 bases not matched to a gene. The CDR3 consists of 15 residues. The CDR3, as DNA: TGCAGCGTTTCCGGGGGACAGGGAAACTCCTACGAGCAGTACTTC. This codes for CSVSGGQGNSYEQYF.

This sequence joins TRBV9 and TRBJ1-3; D not resolved. V shed 4 bases and J shed 0 bases, with 11 bases lying between them. Germline values: CDR1 SGDLS, CDR2 YYNGEE. This CDR3 region has 15 residues. CDR3 DNA: TGTGCCAGCAGCCCTAGTCAGTCCTCTGGAAACACCATATATTTT. As protein: CASSPSQSSGNTIYF. The full variable domain, in which reference TRBV9 and TRBJ1-3 provide the parts outside the CDR3, is DSGVTQTPKHLITATGQRVTLRCSPRSGDLSVYWYQQSLDQGLQFLIQYYNGEERAKGNILERFSAQQFPDLHSELNLSSLELGDSALYFCASSPSQSSGNTIYFGEGSWLTVV.